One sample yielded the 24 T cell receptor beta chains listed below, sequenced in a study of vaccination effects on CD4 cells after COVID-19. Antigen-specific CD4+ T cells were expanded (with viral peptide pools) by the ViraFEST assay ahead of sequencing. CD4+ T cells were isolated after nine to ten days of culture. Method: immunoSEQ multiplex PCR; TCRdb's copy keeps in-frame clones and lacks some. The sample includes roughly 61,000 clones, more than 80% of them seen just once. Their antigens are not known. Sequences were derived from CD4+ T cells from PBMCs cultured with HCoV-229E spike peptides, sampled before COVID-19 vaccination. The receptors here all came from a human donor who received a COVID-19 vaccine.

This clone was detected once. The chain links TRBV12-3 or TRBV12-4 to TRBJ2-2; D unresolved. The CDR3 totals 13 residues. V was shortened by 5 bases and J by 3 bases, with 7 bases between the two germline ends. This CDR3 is CASSRTDTGELFF. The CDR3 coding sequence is TGTGCCAGCAGTCGGACGGACACCGGGGAGCTGTTTTTT.

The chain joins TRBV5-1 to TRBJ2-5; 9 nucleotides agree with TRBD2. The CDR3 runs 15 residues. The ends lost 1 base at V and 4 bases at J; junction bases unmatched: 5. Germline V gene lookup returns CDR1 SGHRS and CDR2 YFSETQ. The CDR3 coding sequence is TGCGCCAGCAGCTTGAGCGGCGGGGGGGGAGAGACCCAGTACTTC. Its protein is CASSLSGGGGETQYF.

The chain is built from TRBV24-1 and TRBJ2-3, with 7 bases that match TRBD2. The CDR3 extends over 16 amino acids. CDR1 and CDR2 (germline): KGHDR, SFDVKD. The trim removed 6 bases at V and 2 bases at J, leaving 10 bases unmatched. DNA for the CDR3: TGTGCCACCAGTCCGCCGGGACTACTGAACACAGATACGCAGTATTTT. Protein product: CATSPPGLLNTDTQYF.

CDR3 DNA: TGTGCCAGCAGTCCCTACTCGGACAGCTCCTACGAGCAGTACGTC. Protein: CASSPYSDSSYEQYV. V is TRBV11-1 and J is TRBJ2-7; TRBD1 is a possible D gene (6 bases). CDR3 length equals 15 residues. In germline, CDR1 is SGHAT, CDR2 FQDESV (reference sequence). The V end was cut by 6 bases, the J end by 0 bases, with 15 bases between.

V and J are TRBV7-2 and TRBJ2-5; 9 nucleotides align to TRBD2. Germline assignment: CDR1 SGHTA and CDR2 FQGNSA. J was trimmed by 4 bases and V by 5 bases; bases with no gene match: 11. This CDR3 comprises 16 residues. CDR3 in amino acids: CASSRPGAGGRETQYF. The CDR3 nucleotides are TGTGCCAGCAGCCGGCCTGGAGCGGGGGGTCGAGAGACCCAGTACTTC.

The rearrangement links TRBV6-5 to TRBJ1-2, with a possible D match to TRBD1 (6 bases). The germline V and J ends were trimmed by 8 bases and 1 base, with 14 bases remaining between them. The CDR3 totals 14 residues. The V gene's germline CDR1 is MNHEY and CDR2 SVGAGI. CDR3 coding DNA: TGTGCCAGCTGCGAGGGGGAACTTAACTATGGCTACACCTTC. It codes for CASCEGELNYGYTF.

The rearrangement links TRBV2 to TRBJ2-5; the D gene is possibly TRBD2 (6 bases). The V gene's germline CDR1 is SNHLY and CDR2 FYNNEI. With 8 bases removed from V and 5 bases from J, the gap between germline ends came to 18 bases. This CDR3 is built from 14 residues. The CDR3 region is CASEDTGVKETQYF. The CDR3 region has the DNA TGTGCCAGCGAGGATACGGGGGTAAAGGAGACCCAGTACTTC. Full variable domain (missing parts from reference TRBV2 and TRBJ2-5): EPEVTQTPSHQVTQMGQEVILRCVPISNHLYFYWYRQILGQKVEFLVSFYNNEISEKSEIFDDQFSVERPDGSNFTLKIRSTKLEDSAMYFCASEDTGVKETQYFGPGTRLLVL.

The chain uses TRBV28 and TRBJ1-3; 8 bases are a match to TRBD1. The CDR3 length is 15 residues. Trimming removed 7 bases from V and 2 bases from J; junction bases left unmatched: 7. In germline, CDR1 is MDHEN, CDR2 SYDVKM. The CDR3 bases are TGTGCCAGCATGAGACAGGGGAGGGCTGGAAACACCATATATTTT. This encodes CASMRQGRAGNTIYF.

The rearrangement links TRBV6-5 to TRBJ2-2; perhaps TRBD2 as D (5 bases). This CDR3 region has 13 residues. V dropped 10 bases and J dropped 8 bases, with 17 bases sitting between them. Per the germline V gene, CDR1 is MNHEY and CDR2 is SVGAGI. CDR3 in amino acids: CATINYGEGELFF. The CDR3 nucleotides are TGTGCCACCATCAATTACGGGGAAGGGGAGCTGTTTTTT.

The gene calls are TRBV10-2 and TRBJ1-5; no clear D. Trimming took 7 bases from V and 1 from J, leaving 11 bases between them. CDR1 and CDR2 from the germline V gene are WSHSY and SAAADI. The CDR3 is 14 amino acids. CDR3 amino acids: CASIRMRSNQPQHF. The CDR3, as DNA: TGCGCCAGCATAAGGATGAGGAGCAATCAGCCCCAGCATTTT.

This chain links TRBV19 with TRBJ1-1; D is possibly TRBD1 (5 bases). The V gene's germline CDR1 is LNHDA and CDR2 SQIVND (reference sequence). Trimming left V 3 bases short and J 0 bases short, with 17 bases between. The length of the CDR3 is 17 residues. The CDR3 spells CASSITLDTSLNTEAFF. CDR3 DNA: TGTGCCAGTAGTATCACCCTGGACACCTCATTGAACACTGAAGCTTTCTTT.

This chain's CDR3 is CASSYQGAGETQYF. The CDR3 coding sequence is TGTGCCAGCAGTTATCAGGGGGCGGGAGAGACCCAGTACTTC. The chain combines TRBV7-3 with TRBJ2-5; TRBD1 matches 8 bases. The ends lost 6 bases at V and 4 bases at J; junction bases unmatched: 7. Germline V gene sequence: CDR1 SGHTA, CDR2 FQGTGA. The CDR3 totals 14 residues.

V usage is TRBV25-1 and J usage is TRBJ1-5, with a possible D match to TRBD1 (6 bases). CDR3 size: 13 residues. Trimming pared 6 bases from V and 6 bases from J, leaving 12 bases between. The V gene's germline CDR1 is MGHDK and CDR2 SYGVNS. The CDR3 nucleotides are TGTGCCAGCAGCCAGGGGTTGGGTCAGCCCCAGCATTTT. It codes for CASSQGLGQPQHF.

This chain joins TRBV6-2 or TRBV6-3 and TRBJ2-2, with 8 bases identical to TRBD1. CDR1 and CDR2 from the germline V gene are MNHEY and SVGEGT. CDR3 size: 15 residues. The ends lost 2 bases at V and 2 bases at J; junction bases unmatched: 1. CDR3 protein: CASSYGQGNTGELFF. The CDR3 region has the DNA TGTGCCAGCAGTTACGGACAGGGAAACACCGGGGAGCTGTTTTTT.

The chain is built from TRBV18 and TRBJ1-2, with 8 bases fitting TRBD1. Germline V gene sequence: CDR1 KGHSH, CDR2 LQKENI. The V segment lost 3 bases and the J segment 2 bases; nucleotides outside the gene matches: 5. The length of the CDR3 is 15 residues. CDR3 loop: CASSPQGAPNYGYTF. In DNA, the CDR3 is TGTGCCAGCTCACCCCAGGGGGCACCCAACTATGGCTACACCTTC.

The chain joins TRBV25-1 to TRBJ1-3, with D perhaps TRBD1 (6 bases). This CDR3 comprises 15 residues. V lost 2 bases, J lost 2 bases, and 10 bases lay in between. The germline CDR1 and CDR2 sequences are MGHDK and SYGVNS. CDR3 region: CASSEPGQTGNTIYF. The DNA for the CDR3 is TGTGCCAGCAGTGAACCTGGACAGACTGGAAACACCATATATTTT.

CDR3 region: CASSPMTSGVTDTQYF. As DNA, the CDR3 is TGTGCCAGCTCACCAATGACTAGCGGGGTCACAGATACGCAGTATTTT. V and J are TRBV18 and TRBJ2-3; 11 nucleotides agree with TRBD2. Germline V gene sequence: CDR1 KGHSH, CDR2 LQKENI. This CDR3 is built from 16 residues. V dropped 2 bases and J dropped 2; count of bases not matched to a gene: 3.

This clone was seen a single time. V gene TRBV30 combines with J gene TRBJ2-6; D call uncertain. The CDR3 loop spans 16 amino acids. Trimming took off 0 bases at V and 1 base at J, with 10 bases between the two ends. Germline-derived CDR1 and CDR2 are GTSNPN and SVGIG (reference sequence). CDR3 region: CAWSVRLGSGANVLTF. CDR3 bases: TGTGCCTGGAGTGTACGTCTGGGGTCTGGGGCCAACGTCCTGACTTTC.

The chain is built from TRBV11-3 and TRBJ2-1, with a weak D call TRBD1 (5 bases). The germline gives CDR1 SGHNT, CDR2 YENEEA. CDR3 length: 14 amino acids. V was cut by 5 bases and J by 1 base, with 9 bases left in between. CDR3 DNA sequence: TGTGCCAGCAGCAATGCAGGGTCCTACAATGAGCAGTTCTTC. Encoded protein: CASSNAGSYNEQFF. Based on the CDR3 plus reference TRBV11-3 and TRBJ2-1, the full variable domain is EAGVVQSPRYKIIEKKQPVAFWCNPISGHNTLYWYLQNLGQGPELLIRYENEEAVDDSQLPKDRFSAERLKGVDSTLKIQPAELGDSAVYLCASSNAGSYNEQFFGPGTRLTVL.

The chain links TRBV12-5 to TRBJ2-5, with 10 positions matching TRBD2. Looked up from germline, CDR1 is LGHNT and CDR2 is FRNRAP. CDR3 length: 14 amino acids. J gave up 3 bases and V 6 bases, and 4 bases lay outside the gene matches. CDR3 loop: CASGPGLAEETQYF. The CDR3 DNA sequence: TGTGCTAGTGGCCCCGGACTAGCGGAAGAGACCCAGTACTTC. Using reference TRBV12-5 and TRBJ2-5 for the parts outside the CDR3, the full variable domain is DARVTQTPRHKVTEMGQEVTMRCQPILGHNTVFWYRQTMMQGLELLAYFRNRAPLDDSGMPKDRFSAEMPDATLATLKIQPSEPRDSAVYFCASGPGLAEETQYFGPGTRLLVL.

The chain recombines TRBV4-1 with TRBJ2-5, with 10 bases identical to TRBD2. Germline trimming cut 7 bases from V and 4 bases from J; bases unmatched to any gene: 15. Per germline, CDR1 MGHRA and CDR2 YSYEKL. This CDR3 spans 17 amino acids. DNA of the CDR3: TGCGCCAGCACCGCCGGGTTGGTACTAGCGGGGTTAGAGACCCAGTACTTC. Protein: CASTAGLVLAGLETQYF.

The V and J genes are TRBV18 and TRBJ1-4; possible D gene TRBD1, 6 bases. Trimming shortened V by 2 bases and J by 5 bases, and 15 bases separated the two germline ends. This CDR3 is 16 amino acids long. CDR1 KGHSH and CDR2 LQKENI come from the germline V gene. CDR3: CASSPYQGRSNEKLFF. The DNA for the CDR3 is TGTGCCAGCTCACCATATCAGGGGAGGTCGAATGAAAAACTGTTTTTT.

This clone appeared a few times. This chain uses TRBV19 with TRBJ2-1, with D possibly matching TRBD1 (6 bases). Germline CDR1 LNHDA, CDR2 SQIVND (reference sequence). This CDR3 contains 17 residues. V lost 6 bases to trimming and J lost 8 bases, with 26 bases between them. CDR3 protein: CASSQIGAVGALDEQFF. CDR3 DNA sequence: TGTGCCAGTAGCCAAATCGGGGCCGTGGGGGCCTTGGATGAGCAGTTCTTC.

In DNA, the CDR3 is TGTGCCAGCAGTAACTGGAGGACAGGGGACACTGAAGCTTTCTTT. This sequence encodes CASSNWRTGDTEAFF. The rearrangement uses TRBV6-5 and TRBJ1-1; TRBD1 matches at 9 bases. Trimming at V came to 5 bases and at J to 3 bases, leaving 7 bases not matched to a gene. Germline V gives CDR1 MNHEY, CDR2 SVGAGI. This CDR3 comprises 15 residues.